A selection of T cell receptor beta chains follows, all from one sample in a study of regulatory T cells in long-lasting Graves disease. TCRdb analysed the multiplex PCR reads with MiXCR anew, one entry per CDR3 protein. The sample lists fewer than 400,000 distinct CDR3 sequences; less than 25% were seen once. Sequenced material: peripheral blood mononuclear cells (PBMCs), taken when the disease was refractory, from a patient treated with antithyroid drugs. Receptors originate from a female donor with Graves disease. Both conserved end residues are part of each CDR3. The D gene is left open where the match is weak. For some rows the clone size is stated as once, few or many, or as a class when expanded; others skip it.

TRBJ1-4,many,TRBD1,TRBV2,CASSVMGQRNEKLFF,TGTGCCAGCAGTGTTATGGGACAGAGAAATGAAAAACTGTTTTTT
TRBJ1-5,-,-,TRBV27,CASSLSGTIGTQPQHF,TGTGCCAGCAGTTTATCGGGAACAATAGGGACACAGCCCCAGCATTTT
TRBJ2-1,-,TRBD2,TRBV10-3,CAISEGLAGVFPDNEQFF,TGTGCCATCAGTGAGGGACTAGCGGGAGTATTCCCGGACAATGAGCAGTTCTTC
TRBJ2-7,many,TRBD1,TRBV2,CASSDSGTAYEQYF,TGTGCCAGCAGTGACTCCGGGACAGCATACGAGCAGTACTTC
TRBJ2-7,few,-,TRBV27,CASSFEFGTSRSYEQYF,TGTGCCAGCAGTTTCGAGTTCGGTACTAGTCGCTCGTACGAGCAGTACTTC
TRBJ2-7,many,-,TRBV11-2,CASSFGPGYYEQYF,TGTGCCAGCAGCTTTGGCCCAGGTTACTACGAGCAGTACTTC
TRBJ2-2,few,TRBD1,TRBV7-8,CASSGPGTGTNTGELFF,TGTGCCAGCAGCGGACCCGGGACAGGGACGAACACCGGGGAGCTGTTTTTT
TRBJ1-4,many,-,TRBV5-1,CASSQDGGDGEKLFF,TGCGCCAGCAGCCAGGACGGGGGGGACGGAGAAAAACTGTTTTTT
TRBJ2-2,-,TRBD2,TRBV7-2,CASSLSPRGAGELFF,TGTGCCAGCAGCTTAAGTCCTCGGGGGGCCGGGGAGCTGTTTTTT
TRBJ2-7,few,-,TRBV9,CASNGTTGPYEQYF,TGTGCCAGCAATGGTACGACAGGACCCTACGAGCAGTACTTC
TRBJ1-1,-,-,TRBV6-5,CASSYGDTEAFF,TGTGCCAGCAGTTATGGGGACACTGAAGCTTTCTTT
TRBJ1-2,many,TRBD1,TRBV28,CASSSGQGASKDYGYTF,TGTGCCAGCAGTTCCGGACAGGGGGCCTCGAAAGATTATGGCTACACCTTC
TRBJ2-7,-,-,TRBV5-1,CASSLDGRGLYEQYF,TGCGCCAGCAGCTTGGATGGCAGGGGACTGTACGAGCAGTACTTC
TRBJ2-3,few,TRBD2,TRBV20-1,CSARVVAGVPDTQYF,TGCAGTGCTAGAGTGGTAGCGGGGGTCCCAGATACGCAGTATTTT
TRBJ2-7,-,-,TRBV5-4,CASSFPTGSSYEQYF,TGTGCCAGCAGCTTTCCAACAGGGTCCTCCTACGAGCAGTACTTC
TRBJ2-3,-,-,TRBV10-3,CAISVGATDTQYF,TGTGCCATCAGTGTTGGCGCAACAGATACGCAGTATTTT
TRBJ1-1,many,-,TRBV28,CASSSSGQNTEAFF,TGTGCCAGCAGTTCCTCGGGGCAAAACACTGAAGCTTTCTTT
TRBJ2-3,few,-,TRBV11-2,CASSLRGINTDTQYF,TGTGCCAGCAGCTTAAGGGGGATCAACACAGATACGCAGTATTTT
TRBJ2-5,-,-,TRBV20-1,CSATGTNQETQYF,TGCAGTGCAACCGGGACCAATCAAGAGACCCAGTACTTC
TRBJ1-6,-,-,TRBV18,CASSPDRSPLHF,TGTGCCAGCTCACCGGACCGGTCACCCCTCCACTTT
TRBJ2-5,many,-,TRBV20-1,CSARAGGETQYF,TGCAGTGCTAGAGCCGGGGGTGAGACCCAGTACTTC
TRBJ1-2,-,TRBD1,TRBV27,CATMGQSRGGYTF,TGTGCCACCATGGGACAGTCCCGGGGGGGCTACACCTTC
TRBJ1-2,many,-,TRBV6-2/TRBV6-3,CASSYASRANYGYTF,TGTGCCAGCAGTTACGCATCACGAGCTAACTATGGCTACACCTTC
TRBJ1-2,many,-,TRBV28,CASSLRVVGADGYTF,TGTGCCAGCAGTTTACGTGTGGTGGGGGCCGATGGCTACACCTTC
TRBJ1-1,many,-,TRBV29-1,CSVDFGNTEAFF,TGCAGCGTTGATTTCGGGAACACTGAAGCTTTCTTT
TRBJ1-1,few,-,TRBV6-4,CASSYDFDKPNTEAFF,TGTGCCAGCAGTTATGATTTCGACAAACCGAACACTGAAGCTTTCTTT
TRBJ2-5,many,-,TRBV3-1,CASSRGTGNQETQYF,TGTGCCAGCAGCCGGGGGACGGGGAACCAAGAGACCCAGTACTTC
TRBJ1-1,few,-,TRBV7-2,CASSLAPRTENTEAFF,TGTGCCAGCAGCTTAGCGCCGCGGACAGAGAACACTGAAGCTTTCTTT
TRBJ2-2,-,-,TRBV5-1,CASSLGISVRTGELFF,TGCGCCAGCAGCTTAGGGATTTCGGTTCGCACCGGGGAGCTGTTTTTT
TRBJ1-2,many,-,TRBV28,CASSWAVNYGYTF,TGTGCCAGCAGTTGGGCCGTGAACTATGGCTACACCTTC
TRBJ2-5,many,TRBD2,TRBV28,CASSSLAGRETQYF,TGTGCCAGCAGTTCGCTAGCGGGACGAGAGACCCAGTACTTC
TRBJ2-7,-,-,TRBV12-5,CASGRRYEQYF,TGTGCTAGTGGTAGACGCTACGAGCAGTACTTC
TRBJ1-1,few,TRBD1,TRBV11-2,CASRPHRGDTEAFF,TGTGCCAGCAGACCCCACAGGGGTGATACTGAAGCTTTCTTT
TRBJ2-5,-,-,TRBV4-1,CASSQKAVGETQYF,TGCGCCAGCAGCCAGAAAGCCGTTGGGGAGACCCAGTACTTC
TRBJ2-7,few,-,TRBV5-6,CASSQGFEQYF,TGTGCCAGCAGCCAAGGTTTCGAGCAGTACTTC
TRBJ1-5,few,TRBD1,TRBV19,CASGTLGQGISNQPQHF,TGTGCCAGTGGTACTTTGGGACAGGGGATAAGCAATCAGCCCCAGCATTTT
TRBJ1-5,-,-,TRBV10-3,CAISESTSTLQPQHF,TGTGCCATCAGTGAGTCTACGTCTACCCTGCAGCCCCAGCATTTT
TRBJ1-5,many,-,TRBV30,CAWRGTGPQHF,TGTGCCTGGAGGGGCACTGGGCCCCAGCATTTT
TRBJ2-7,-,-,TRBV6-1,CASNRAGSHYEQYF,TGTGCCAGCAATAGGGCGGGTTCACACTACGAGCAGTACTTC
TRBJ2-2,-,-,TRBV12-5,CASGLSIIQVGELFF,TGTGCTAGTGGTCTCTCCATCATACAGGTCGGGGAGCTGTTTTTT
TRBJ2-7,-,-,TRBV4-2,CASSQVGTPFEQYF,TGTGCCAGCAGCCAAGTAGGGACACCGTTTGAGCAGTACTTC
TRBJ2-1,-,TRBD2,TRBV7-2,CASSKGSSGRLNEQFF,TGTGCCAGCAGTAAAGGGTCAAGCGGGAGGCTTAATGAGCAGTTCTTC
TRBJ2-2,many,TRBD2,TRBV20-1,CSARTSGRVNTGELFF,TGCAGTGCGAGGACTAGCGGGAGGGTGAACACCGGGGAGCTGTTTTTT
TRBJ2-6,-,-,TRBV3-1,CASSPDRWRTFGANVLTF,TGTGCCAGCAGCCCCGACAGGTGGCGGACCTTTGGGGCCAACGTCCTGACTTTC
TRBJ2-4,-,-,TRBV6-5,CASSFDRALAKNIQYF,TGTGCCAGCAGTTTCGACAGAGCCCTAGCCAAAAACATTCAGTACTTC
TRBJ1-1,few,-,TRBV3-1,CASSQDPPPANTEAFF,TGTGCCAGCAGCCAAGATCCCCCCCCGGCGAACACTGAAGCTTTCTTT